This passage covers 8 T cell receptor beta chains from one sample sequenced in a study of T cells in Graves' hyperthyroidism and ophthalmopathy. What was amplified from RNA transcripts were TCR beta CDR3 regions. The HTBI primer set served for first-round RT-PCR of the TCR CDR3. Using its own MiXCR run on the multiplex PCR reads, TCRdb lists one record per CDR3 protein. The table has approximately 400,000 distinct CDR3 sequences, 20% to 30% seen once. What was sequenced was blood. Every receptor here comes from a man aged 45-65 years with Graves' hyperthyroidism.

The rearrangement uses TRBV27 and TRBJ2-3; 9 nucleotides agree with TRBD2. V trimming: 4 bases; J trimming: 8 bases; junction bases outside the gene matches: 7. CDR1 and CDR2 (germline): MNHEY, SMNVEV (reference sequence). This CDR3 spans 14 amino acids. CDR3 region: CASSSRLAVSTQYF. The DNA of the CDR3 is TGTGCCAGCAGTTCCAGACTAGCGGTTAGTACGCAGTATTTT.

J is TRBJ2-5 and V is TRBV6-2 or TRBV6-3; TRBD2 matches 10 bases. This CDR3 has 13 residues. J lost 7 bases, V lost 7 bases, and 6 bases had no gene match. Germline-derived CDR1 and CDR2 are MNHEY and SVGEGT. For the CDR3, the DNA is TGTGCCAGCACTCTAGCGGGGGAGGGGACCCAGTACTTC. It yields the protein CASTLAGEGTQYF.

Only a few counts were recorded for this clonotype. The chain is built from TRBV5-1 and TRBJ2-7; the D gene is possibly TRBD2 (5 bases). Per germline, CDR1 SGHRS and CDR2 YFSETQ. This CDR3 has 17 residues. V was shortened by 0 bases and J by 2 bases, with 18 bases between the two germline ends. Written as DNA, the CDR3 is TGCGCCAGCAGCTTGGCTCCGACTAAGTCGGGCACCTACGAGCAGTACTTC. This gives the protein CASSLAPTKSGTYEQYF.

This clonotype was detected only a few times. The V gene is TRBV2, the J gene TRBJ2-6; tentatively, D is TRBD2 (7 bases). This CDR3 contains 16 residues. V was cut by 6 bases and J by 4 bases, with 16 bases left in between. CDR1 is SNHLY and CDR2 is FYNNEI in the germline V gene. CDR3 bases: TGTGCCAGCAGGCCCGGGGGGCAGGGGGGGGCCAACGTCCTGACTTTC. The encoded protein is CASRPGGQGGANVLTF.

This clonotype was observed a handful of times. DNA for the CDR3: TGTGCCAGCAGTTACTCCGGACGGTTAGCCAAAAACATTCAGTACTTC. Amino acids: CASSYSGRLAKNIQYF. The V call is TRBV6-5, the J call TRBJ2-4, with D hard to call. Germline V gene data show CDR1 as MNHEY and CDR2 as SVGAGI. V lost 0 bases to trimming and J lost 0 bases, with 9 bases between them. This CDR3 comprises 16 residues.

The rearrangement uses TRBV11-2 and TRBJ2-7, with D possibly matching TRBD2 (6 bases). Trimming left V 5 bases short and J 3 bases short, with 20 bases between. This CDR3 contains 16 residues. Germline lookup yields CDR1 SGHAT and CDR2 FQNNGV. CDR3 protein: CASSISGTGVDYEQYF. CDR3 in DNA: TGTGCCAGCAGCATTTCCGGGACTGGAGTAGACTACGAGCAGTACTTC.

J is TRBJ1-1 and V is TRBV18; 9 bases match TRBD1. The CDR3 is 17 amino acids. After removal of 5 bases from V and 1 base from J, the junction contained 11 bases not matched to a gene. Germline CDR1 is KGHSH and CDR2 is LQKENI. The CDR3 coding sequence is TGTGCCAGCTCAGTCCCGGGACAGGGCCTTCCGAACACTGAAGCTTTCTTT. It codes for CASSVPGQGLPNTEAFF.

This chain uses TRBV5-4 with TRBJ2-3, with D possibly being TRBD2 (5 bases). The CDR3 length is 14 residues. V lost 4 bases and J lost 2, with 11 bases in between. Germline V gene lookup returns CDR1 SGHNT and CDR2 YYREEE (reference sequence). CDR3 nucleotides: TGTGCCAGCAGCGACGGGGTAAACACAGATACGCAGTATTTT. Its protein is CASSDGVNTDTQYF. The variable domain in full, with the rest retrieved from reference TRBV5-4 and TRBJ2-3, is ETGVTQSPTHLIKTRGQQVTLRCSSQSGHNTVSWYQQALGQGPQFIFQYYREEENGRGNFPPRFSGLQFPNYSSELNVNALELDDSALYLCASSDGVNTDTQYFGPGTRLTVL.